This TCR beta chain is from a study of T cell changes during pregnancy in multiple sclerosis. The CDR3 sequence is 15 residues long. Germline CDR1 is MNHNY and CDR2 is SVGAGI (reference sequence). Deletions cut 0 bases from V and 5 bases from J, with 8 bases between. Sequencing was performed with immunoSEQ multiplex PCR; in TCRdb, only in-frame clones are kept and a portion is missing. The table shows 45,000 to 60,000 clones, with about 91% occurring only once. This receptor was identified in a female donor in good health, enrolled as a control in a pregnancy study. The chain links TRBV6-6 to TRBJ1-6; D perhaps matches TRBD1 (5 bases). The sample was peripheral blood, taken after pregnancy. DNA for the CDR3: TGTGCCAGCAGTTACTCGGGGGGGGATAATTCACCCCTCCACTTT. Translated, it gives CASSYSGGDNSPLHF.